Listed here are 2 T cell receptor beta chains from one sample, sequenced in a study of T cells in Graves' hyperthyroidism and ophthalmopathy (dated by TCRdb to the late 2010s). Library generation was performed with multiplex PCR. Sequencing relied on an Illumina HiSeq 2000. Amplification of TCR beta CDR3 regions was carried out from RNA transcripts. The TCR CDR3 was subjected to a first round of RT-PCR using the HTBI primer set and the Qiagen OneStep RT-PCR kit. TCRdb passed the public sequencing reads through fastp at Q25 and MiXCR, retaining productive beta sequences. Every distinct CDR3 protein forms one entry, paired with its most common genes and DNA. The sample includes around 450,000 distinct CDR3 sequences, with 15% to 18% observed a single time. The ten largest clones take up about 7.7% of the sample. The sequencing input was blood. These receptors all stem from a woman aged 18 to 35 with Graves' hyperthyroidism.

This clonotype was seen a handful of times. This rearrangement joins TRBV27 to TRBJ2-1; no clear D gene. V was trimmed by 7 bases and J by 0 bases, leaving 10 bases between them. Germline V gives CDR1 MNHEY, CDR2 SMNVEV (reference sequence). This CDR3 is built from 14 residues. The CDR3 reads CASNSDGSYNEQFF. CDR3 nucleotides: TGTGCCAGCAACTCGGACGGCTCCTACAATGAGCAGTTCTTC.

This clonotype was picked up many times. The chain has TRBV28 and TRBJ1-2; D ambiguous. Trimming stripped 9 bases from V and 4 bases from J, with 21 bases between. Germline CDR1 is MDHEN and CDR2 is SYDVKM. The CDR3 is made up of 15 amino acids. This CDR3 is CASHTSIGRAYGYTF. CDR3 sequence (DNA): TGTGCCAGTCATACCTCGATCGGGAGGGCCTATGGCTACACCTTC.